Below, 20 T cell receptor beta chains from the same sample are listed, as sequenced in a study of shared clonotypes between healthy human individuals. Only in-frame clones appear in the TCRdb table, and some are missing; sequencing was by immunoSEQ multiplex PCR. The data contain 950,000 to 1,100,000 clones, about 75% of them seen just once; the ten biggest clones take up about 1.5%. Sequencing was performed on memory CD4+ T cells sorted from blood. The subset denotes: CD45RA-negative fraction. These receptors all come from a man between 18 and 35 years old in good health.

Only one count was recorded for this clone. J is TRBJ2-7 and V is TRBV7-6; TRBD2 aligns across 12 bases. The CDR3 is 15 amino acids. Germline CDR1 reads SGHVS; CDR2 reads FNYEAQ. V lost 4 bases, J lost 4 bases, and 5 bases stayed unmatched. DNA of the CDR3: TGTGCCAGCAGCTCACTAGCGGGAGGACGGTACGAGCAGTACTTC. As protein: CASSSLAGGRYEQYF.

This sequence joins TRBV5-6 and TRBJ1-1, with D possibly matching TRBD1 (5 bases). CDR3 length: 15 residues. CDR1 and CDR2 (germline): SGHDT, YYEEEE. Trimming left V 4 bases short and J 0 bases short, with 13 bases between. CDR3 sequence: CASSGSGPLNTEAFF. The CDR3 DNA reads as TGTGCCAGCAGCGGATCGGGACCTTTGAACACTGAAGCTTTCTTT.

This chain joins TRBV5-1 and TRBJ2-7; 13 nucleotides agree with TRBD2. The CDR3 extends over 16 amino acids. J was trimmed by 2 bases and V by 8 bases; bases with no gene match: 10. Germline V CDR1 and CDR2: SGHRS, YFSETQ. The CDR3 protein is CARRTSGGHPPYEQYF. DNA for the CDR3: TGCGCCAGAAGGACTAGCGGGGGTCACCCTCCCTACGAGCAGTACTTC. Drawing the rest from reference TRBV5-1 and TRBJ2-7, the complete variable domain is KAGVTQTPRYLIKTRGQQVTLSCSPISGHRSVSWYQQTPGQGLQFLFEYFSETQRNKGNFPGRFSGRQFSNSRSEMNVSTLELGDSALYLCARRTSGGHPPYEQYFGPGTRLTVT.

This clone was counted a single time. Here the CDR3 DNA reads TGTGCCAGCAGCGCCAGCGGGAGTTCACGCGAGCAGTACTTC. As protein: CASSASGSSREQYF. This chain connects TRBV7-2 to TRBJ2-7; 8 positions match TRBD2. The trim removed 5 bases at V and 6 bases at J, leaving 9 bases unmatched. Germline V gives CDR1 SGHTA, CDR2 FQGNSA. The CDR3 spans 14 residues.

As concerns this clone: A far larger clone differs by one base, so this is likely a read error. This chain uses TRBV2 with TRBJ2-6; TRBD1 might be the D (5 bases). This CDR3 is built from 14 residues. V dropped 6 bases and J dropped 4 bases, with 10 bases sitting between them. Germline CDR1 and CDR2: SNHLY and FYNNEI. CDR3 sequence (DNA): TGTGCCAGCAGGCCAGGGTCGGGGGCCAACGTCCTGACTTTC. Its translation: CASRPGSGANVLTF.

The chain carries TRBV2 and TRBJ1-4, with D possibly TRBD1 on 5 matching bases. The length of the CDR3 is 14 residues. CDR1 is SNHLY, CDR2 FYNNEI, per germline. Trimming cost V 6 bases and J 5 bases, with 13 bases left between them. CDR3 coding DNA: TGTGCCAGCAGAACCGGGACGGAGAATGAAAAACTGTTTTTT. Protein product: CASRTGTENEKLFF.

Worth noting for this clone: The same CDR3 also results from other DNA sequences found in this sample. The chain recombines TRBV20-1 with TRBJ2-7; D gene ambiguous. Germline V lookup: CDR1 DFQATT, CDR2 SNEGSKA (reference sequence). The ends were cut back, 0 bases at V and 1 base at J, with 1 base in the middle. The CDR3 contains 11 residues. CDR3 in amino acids: CSARESYEQYF. CDR3 sequence (DNA): TGCAGTGCTAGAGAATCCTACGAGCAGTACTTC.

The chain has TRBV28 and TRBJ1-5; D might be TRBD1 (5 bases). Germline V gene sequence: CDR1 MDHEN, CDR2 SYDVKM. This CDR3 has 14 residues. V was cut by 3 bases and J by 1 base, with 7 bases left in between. The CDR3 here is CASSFGGSNQPQHF. Here the CDR3 DNA reads TGTGCCAGCAGTTTCGGGGGGAGCAATCAGCCCCAGCATTTT.

The J gene is TRBJ1-1, the V gene TRBV6-1; D is unclear. V was shortened by 6 bases and J by 6 bases, with 17 bases between the two germline ends. This CDR3 comprises 14 residues. CDR1 is MNHNS and CDR2 is SASEGT in the germline V gene. CDR3 DNA sequence: TGTGCCAGCAGAAAACTAGTGGGGAGTTCTGAAGCTTTCTTT. It yields the protein CASRKLVGSSEAFF.

The V call is TRBV11-2, the J call TRBJ2-2; TRBD2 aligns across 8 bases. V lost 0 bases and J lost 10; bases outside the gene matches: 7. This CDR3 contains 15 residues. Germline assignment: CDR1 SGHAT and CDR2 FQNNGV. The CDR3 DNA reads TGTGCCAGCAGCTTAGATCGCGGGAGGTTTGAGGAGCTGTTTTTT. Protein sequence: CASSLDRGRFEELFF.

The rearrangement uses TRBV10-3 and TRBJ2-5; TRBD2 matches at 16 bases. The CDR3 has 16 residues. The junction had 5 bases not matched to a gene; V was cut back by 8 bases and J by 2 bases. Per the germline V gene, CDR1 is ENHRY and CDR2 is SYGVKD. CDR3 in amino acids: CAISSGLAGGQETQYF. CDR3 DNA: TGTGCCATCTCATCGGGACTAGCGGGGGGGCAAGAGACCCAGTACTTC.

The rearrangement links TRBV7-2 to TRBJ2-4; the D gene is possibly TRBD2 (5 bases). CDR3 length: 14 residues. Germline-derived CDR1 and CDR2 are SGHTA and FQGNSA. Deletions cut 5 bases from V and 3 bases from J, with 11 bases between. CDR3 sequence reads: CASSPGGNKNIQYF. CDR3 sequence (DNA): TGTGCCAGCAGCCCAGGAGGAAACAAAAACATTCAGTACTTC.

The gene calls are TRBV27 and TRBJ1-1, with TRBD1 matching over 10 bases. Germline CDR1 and CDR2: MNHEY and SMNVEV (reference sequence). V was clipped by 2 bases and J by 0 bases; unmatched bases: 15. This CDR3 spans 20 amino acids. CDR3 DNA: TGTGCCAGCAGTTTAAGGGGAAGGGACAGGGGCCTGATCATGAACACTGAAGCTTTCTTT. Translation: CASSLRGRDRGLIMNTEAFF.

The rearrangement links TRBV6-1 to TRBJ2-5, with TRBD2 matching 14 bases. Germline assignment: CDR1 MNHNS and CDR2 SASEGT. The ends lost 5 bases at V and 7 bases at J; junction bases unmatched: 6. This CDR3 contains 15 residues. The CDR3 bases are TGTGCCAGCAGTCTGACTAGCGGGGGGGCAGGGACCCAGTACTTC. This encodes CASSLTSGGAGTQYF.

This chain links TRBV5-4 with TRBJ1-1; TRBD1 agrees at 7 bases. The germline V gene encodes CDR1 SGHNT and CDR2 YYREEE (reference sequence). The CDR3 is 17 amino acids. V lost 4 bases and J lost 4; bases outside the gene matches: 16. The CDR3 is CASSPGQASRGATEAFF. Written as DNA, the CDR3 is TGTGCCAGCAGCCCTGGACAGGCATCAAGGGGGGCCACTGAAGCTTTCTTT.

CDR3 sequence: CASGDSPREQFF. In nucleotides, the CDR3 is TGTGCCAGCGGAGACAGTCCCCGTGAGCAGTTCTTC. The chain has TRBV2 and TRBJ2-1; possible D gene TRBD1, 5 bases. The V end lost 8 bases, the J end lost 9 bases, and 14 bases lay between the germline ends. The germline V gene encodes CDR1 SNHLY and CDR2 FYNNEI. The CDR3 loop spans 12 amino acids.

The chain has TRBV4-3 and TRBJ2-2; TRBD2 matches 9 bases. V trimming: 3 bases; J trimming: 7 bases; junction bases outside the gene matches: 9. CDR3 length: 16 residues. Per germline, CDR1 LGHNA and CDR2 YSLEER. The CDR3 reads CASSHVRREGGGELFF. The CDR3 DNA sequence: TGCGCCAGCAGCCACGTCCGGCGGGAGGGCGGCGGGGAGCTGTTTTTT.

The chain joins TRBV28 to TRBJ2-7; D is perhaps TRBD1 (6 bases). The CDR3 consists of 15 residues. V lost 6 bases and J lost 0, with 15 bases in between. CDR1 is MDHEN, CDR2 SYDVKM, per germline. The CDR3 loop is CASRSQLDSSYEQYF. The CDR3 DNA follows: TGTGCCAGCAGGTCCCAGTTGGACAGCTCCTACGAGCAGTACTTC.

Worth noting for this clone: A junction boundary mismatches the germline segment, possibly from a read error. The V call is TRBV6-5, the J call TRBJ2-7, with 8 bases aligning to TRBD1. CDR1 and CDR2 (germline): MNHEY, SVGAGI. This CDR3 is 12 amino acids long. The CDR3 spells CASSPRAGGLNF. The CDR3 nucleotides read TGTGCCAGCAGCCCAAGGGCAGGGGGCTTGAACTTC.

This clone has only a few counts. The rearrangement links TRBV9 to TRBJ2-5; 7 nucleotides line up with TRBD2. The V segment lost 1 base and the J segment 5 bases; nucleotides outside the gene matches: 8. The CDR3 consists of 15 residues. CDR1 and CDR2 (germline): SGDLS, YYNGEE. The CDR3: CASSVRAGDVETQYF. In DNA form, the CDR3 reads TGTGCCAGCAGCGTAAGGGCGGGAGATGTGGAGACCCAGTACTTC.